This entry lists 10 T cell receptor beta chains sequenced from one sample in a study of beta chain features in type 1 diabetes. Study-level findings and limits: Moderately but significantly shorter TCRB CDR3s were found in Type 1 diabetes patients in all four CD4+ subsets.

The whole isolated RNA underwent reverse transcription, so sequencing captured expressed TCRB transcripts. TCRdb's copy holds only in-frame clones and misses some; the assay was immunoSEQ multiplex PCR. Among 150,000 to 200,000 clones listed, 7% to 9.5% were seen once. These receptors are not linked to any known antigen. Sequencing used central memory CD4+ T cells from blood. The receptors come from a woman aged 25 to 39 with type 1 diabetes.

This clone has just a few counts. This chain joins TRBV5-1 and TRBJ2-2, with no clear D. Trimming left V 0 bases short and J 1 base short, with 4 bases between. The CDR3 consists of 14 residues. Germline loops: CDR1 SGHRS, CDR2 YFSETQ. The CDR3 sequence: CASSLDGNTGELFF. CDR3 DNA: TGCGCCAGCAGCTTGGACGGGAACACCGGGGAGCTGTTTTTT. Full variable domain (rest looked up from reference TRBV5-1 and TRBJ2-2): KAGVTQTPRYLIKTRGQQVTLSCSPISGHRSVSWYQQTPGQGLQFLFEYFSETQRNKGNFPGRFSGRQFSNSRSEMNVSTLELGDSALYLCASSLDGNTGELFFGEGSRLTVL.

This chain connects TRBV5-1 to TRBJ2-5; 7 bases match TRBD1. The CDR3 sequence is 15 residues long. V shed 4 bases, J shed 1 base, and the junction held 7 bases outside the gene matches. Germline V gene data show CDR1 as SGHRS and CDR2 as YFSETQ. The CDR3 DNA reads as TGCGCCAGCAGCCCCCGGACAGGACGCCAAGAGACCCAGTACTTC. It is translated as CASSPRTGRQETQYF. Together with reference TRBV5-1 and TRBJ2-5, the CDR3 gives the full variable domain: KAGVTQTPRYLIKTRGQQVTLSCSPISGHRSVSWYQQTPGQGLQFLFEYFSETQRNKGNFPGRFSGRQFSNSRSEMNVSTLELGDSALYLCASSPRTGRQETQYFGPGTRLLVL.

The rearrangement links TRBV7-2 to TRBJ1-2; 8 nucleotides align to TRBD1. With 5 bases clipped from V and 6 bases from J, the junction kept 11 bases outside the gene matches. Germline-derived CDR1 and CDR2 are SGHTA and FQGNSA. CDR3 length: 15 amino acids. CDR3 in amino acids: CASSQAGGTLNGYTF. DNA for the CDR3: TGTGCCAGCAGCCAGGCAGGGGGCACCCTGAATGGCTACACCTTC.

In this sample, this clone turned up a few times. The chain has TRBV2 and TRBJ1-2; 7 bases match TRBD1. V was pared by 5 bases and J by 8 bases, with 5 bases of the junction left unmatched. The germline gives CDR1 SNHLY, CDR2 FYNNEI. The CDR3 contains 12 residues. CDR3 in amino acids: CASSQNRGGYTF. The CDR3 DNA reads as TGTGCCAGCAGTCAGAACAGGGGCGGCTACACCTTC.

In its sample, this clone was seen a few times. The chain uses TRBV6-5 and TRBJ1-1; D might be TRBD1 (5 bases). Trimming stripped 7 bases from V and 2 bases from J, with 11 bases between. The germline gives CDR1 MNHEY, CDR2 SVGAGI. The length of the CDR3 is 13 residues. Written as DNA, the CDR3 is TGTGCCAGCACCTTAGACAGTAACACTGAAGCTTTCTTT. This sequence encodes CASTLDSNTEAFF.

This clone was found a few times. The CDR3 DNA follows: TGTGCCAGCGGGACGGACAGGGGGTTCGAAGAGACCCAGTACTTC. It translates to CASGTDRGFEETQYF. The genes are TRBV7-9 and TRBJ2-5; 10 bases align to TRBD1. J lost 3 bases, V lost 8 bases, and 9 bases had no gene match. The CDR3 length is 15 residues. Germline loops: CDR1 SEHNR, CDR2 FQNEAQ (reference sequence).

CDR3 coding DNA: TGTGCCAGCAGCCTCAGGGGACACCCAACTAACTATGGCTACACCTTC. This codes for CASSLRGHPTNYGYTF. The chain carries TRBV11-2 and TRBJ1-2, with a possible D match to TRBD1 (6 bases). CDR3 length: 16 amino acids. The germline gives CDR1 SGHAT, CDR2 FQNNGV. Trimming stripped 5 bases from V and 0 bases from J, with 16 bases between.

The V and J genes are TRBV5-6 and TRBJ2-6; the D gene is possibly TRBD1 (6 bases). Trimming pared 1 base from V and 0 bases from J, leaving 14 bases between. This CDR3 region has 18 residues. CDR1 and CDR2 (germline): SGHDT, YYEEEE. Here the CDR3 reads CASSLTGSAYSGANVLTF. CDR3 coding DNA: TGTGCCAGCAGCTTGACAGGGAGTGCATACTCTGGGGCCAACGTCCTGACTTTC.

The chain has TRBV30 and TRBJ1-3, with no clear D. Trimming shortened V by 8 bases and J by 1 base, and 9 bases separated the two germline ends. The CDR3 runs to 12 residues. Germline V lookup: CDR1 GTSNPN, CDR2 SVGIG (reference sequence). CDR3 nucleotides: TGTGCCGGACTAAATTCTGGAAACACCATATATTTT. Amino acids: CAGLNSGNTIYF.

The chain joins TRBV29-1 to TRBJ2-5; 7 positions agree with TRBD2. The CDR3 spans 15 residues. The trim removed 4 bases at V and 6 bases at J, leaving 14 bases unmatched. Per germline, CDR1 SQVTM and CDR2 ANQGSEA. This chain's CDR3 is CSVGEGMVQRKTQYF. For the CDR3, the DNA is TGCAGCGTTGGGGAGGGGATGGTGCAAAGGAAGACCCAGTACTTC.